The T cell receptor (beta chain) described here comes from a study of T cells in Graves' hyperthyroidism and ophthalmopathy. The study's findings and limits: Classification by a 13 V-J model distinguished ophthalmopathy from stable hyperthyroidism.

Germline V lookup: CDR1 MNHNY, CDR2 SVGAGI (reference sequence). After removal of 2 bases from V and 5 bases from J, the junction contained 11 bases not matched to a gene. There are 16 residues in the CDR3. Using less than 12 ml of fresh peripheral blood, PBMCs were prepared. From RNA transcripts, TCR beta CDR3 regions were amplified. A first-round RT-PCR of the TCR CDR3 used the HTBI primer set. TCRdb itself ran the multiplex PCR reads through MiXCR, one entry per CDR3 protein. The data contain approximately 400,000 distinct CDR3 sequences, roughly 15% of them seen just once; the ten biggest clones take up around 20%. Of note for this clonotype: Its antigen is not known.

Sequencing input: blood. This chain uses TRBV6-6 with TRBJ1-1; 7 positions agree with TRBD1. The TCR sequence derives from a woman aged 30 to 39 with Graves' ophthalmopathy. The CDR3 loop reads CASSYPRGQGGTEAFF. In DNA form, the CDR3 reads TGTGCCAGCAGTTACCCGAGGGGGCAGGGGGGAACTGAAGCTTTCTTT.